This T cell receptor (beta chain) was profiled in a study of blood T cells in healthy people across ages. Study-wide background: In model experiments, template switching was able to capture about one barcoded beta molecule for every two T cells that were present.

This clonotype has just a few counts. Its antigen is currently unknown. Trimming removed 4 bases from V and 0 bases from J, with 15 bases in between. CDR1 is LGHNA, CDR2 YSLEER, per germline. The CDR3 is 16 residues long. Using a J-beta primer mix together with a sample-barcoded 5' primer, a second PCR was run for about 6 to 11 cycles. TCRdb fed the 5' RACE reads into MiXCR, producing one record per CDR3 protein. The top ten hold around 20% of the sample, which has around 620,000 distinct CDR3 sequences, roughly 28% seen once. Broader study findings: Per million T cells, TCR beta diversity dropped about linearly as age rose. Samples with more naive T cells showed higher observed beta diversity. Naive CD4+ cell counts and diversity both ran higher in long-lived than in aged donors.

The clonotype was recovered from a woman in her 70s in good health. The V and J genes are TRBV4-3 and TRBJ1-1; perhaps TRBD1 as D (5 bases). Sequencing was performed on blood. Here the CDR3 reads CASSPTGGEVNTEAFF. DNA of the CDR3: TGCGCCAGCAGCCCGACCGGAGGGGAGGTGAACACTGAAGCTTTCTTT.